The 15 T cell receptor beta chains below come from one sample, sequenced in a study of cytomegalovirus exposure and HLA in healthy donors. 13 Jbeta primers and 60 Vbeta primers were used for the PCR. Assay: immunoSEQ multiplex PCR; the TCRdb copy retains only in-frame clones and omits some. The sample comprises about 150,000 clones, 70% to 80% of which are singletons, and about 2% rests with the top ten. Specimen: PBMCs. The receptors were gathered from a woman aged 60 to 75 in good health and CMV-seropositive.

This rearrangement joins TRBV6-1 to TRBJ1-2, with a weak D call TRBD1 (5 bases). The CDR3 runs 15 residues. V was clipped by 4 bases and J by 3 bases, with 15 bases between them. Germline CDR1 reads MNHNS; CDR2 reads SASEGT. The CDR3 region has the DNA TGTGCCAGCAGTGTCACGACGCAGGGCGACTATGGCTACACCTTC. Translated: CASSVTTQGDYGYTF.

In its sample, this clone was seen once. The chain couples TRBV5-1 to TRBJ2-3; D is ambiguous. Germline assignment: CDR1 SGHRS and CDR2 YFSETQ. The CDR3 totals 14 residues. V was cut by 2 bases and J by 0 bases, with 7 bases left in between. DNA of the CDR3: TGCGCCAGCAGCTTCTTCTCTAGCACAGATACGCAGTATTTT. Translated, it gives CASSFFSSTDTQYF.

The chain is built from TRBV6-1 and TRBJ1-5; no firm D call. Trimming cost V 6 bases and J 0 bases, with 9 bases left between them. Germline V gives CDR1 MNHNS, CDR2 SASEGT. This CDR3 comprises 14 residues. Here the CDR3 DNA reads TGTGCCAGCAGCCCACTTTATAGCAATCAGCCCCAGCATTTT. Translation: CASSPLYSNQPQHF.

This rearrangement joins TRBV6-6 to TRBJ2-7; 7 bases map to TRBD2. The junction had 4 bases not matched to a gene; V was cut back by 2 bases and J by 3 bases. CDR1 is MNHNY and CDR2 is SVGAGI in the germline V gene (reference sequence). CDR3 size: 14 residues. CDR3 DNA: TGTGCCAGCAGTTACCGAGCGGGAAGCTACGAGCAGTACTTC. Protein: CASSYRAGSYEQYF.

The chain links TRBV5-4 to TRBJ2-1; 16 bases match TRBD2. This CDR3 has 18 residues. Germline V gene sequence: CDR1 SGHNT, CDR2 YYREEE (reference sequence). Germline trimming cut 4 bases from V and 3 bases from J; bases unmatched to any gene: 7. CDR3 sequence reads: CASSQGLAGGLFYNEQFF. CDR3 DNA sequence: TGTGCCAGCAGCCAGGGACTAGCGGGAGGGCTCTTCTACAATGAGCAGTTCTTC.

This CDR3 reads CSVEPTGSGSINEQFF. In DNA, the CDR3 is TGCAGCGTTGAACCAACGGGCAGCGGGAGCATCAATGAGCAGTTCTTC. V usage is TRBV29-1 and J usage is TRBJ2-1; 8 nucleotides match TRBD2. This CDR3 has 16 residues. After removal of 2 bases from V and 6 bases from J, the junction contained 12 bases not matched to a gene. CDR1 and CDR2 from the germline V gene are SQVTM and ANQGSEA.

The chain couples TRBV28 to TRBJ1-2; 8 bases match TRBD1. The CDR3 runs 17 residues. Germline V gives CDR1 MDHEN, CDR2 SYDVKM. V shed 6 bases, J shed 3 bases, and the junction held 15 bases outside the gene matches. DNA for the CDR3: TGTGCCAGCAGCCCCACCCTCGGACAGGGAGAAGACTATGGCTACACCTTC. This codes for CASSPTLGQGEDYGYTF.

The J gene is TRBJ1-2, the V gene TRBV18, with D hard to call. CDR1 and CDR2 (germline): KGHSH, LQKENI. The CDR3 has 14 amino acids. Trimming removed 6 bases from V and 5 bases from J, with 16 bases in between. Here the CDR3 DNA reads TGTGCCAGCTCCCCCGCTGGGGAGGGATATGGCTACACCTTC. Translated, it gives CASSPAGEGYGYTF.

The chain recombines TRBV19 with TRBJ1-2, with D uncertain. Per germline, CDR1 LNHDA and CDR2 SQIVND (reference sequence). This CDR3 region has 15 residues. Trimming cost V 5 bases and J 7 bases, with 20 bases left between them. The CDR3 loop is CASSPTSGLIGGYTF. CDR3 DNA sequence: TGTGCCAGTAGTCCCACCTCGGGTCTGATCGGTGGCTACACCTTC.

The chain couples TRBV19 to TRBJ1-6; D is possibly TRBD1 (6 bases). V shed 5 bases and J shed 6 bases, with 14 bases lying between them. Germline CDR1 LNHDA, CDR2 SQIVND (reference sequence). CDR3 size: 15 residues. Written as DNA, the CDR3 is TGTGCCAGTAGTCACCGGACAGATCGTAATTCACCCCTCCACTTT. It yields the protein CASSHRTDRNSPLHF.

The genes are TRBV6-1 and TRBJ1-4; D gene unclear. Trimming shortened V by 0 bases and J by 4 bases, and 27 bases separated the two germline ends. The CDR3 has 21 residues. Germline CDR1 reads MNHNS; CDR2 reads SASEGT. The CDR3 spells CASSEAWSAGVRARDNEKLFF. In DNA, the CDR3 is TGTGCCAGCAGTGAAGCATGGTCCGCCGGAGTGAGGGCCCGGGATAATGAAAAACTGTTTTTT.

This clone was observed a few times. The gene calls are TRBV19 and TRBJ1-1; TRBD1 is a possible D gene (5 bases). The CDR3 sequence is 13 residues long. With 5 bases removed from V and 4 bases from J, the gap between germline ends came to 11 bases. Germline values: CDR1 LNHDA, CDR2 SQIVND (reference sequence). Written as DNA, the CDR3 is TGTGCCAGTAGTCGAATCGGGGGCACTGAAGCTTTCTTT. Translation: CASSRIGGTEAFF.

The rearrangement links TRBV28 to TRBJ1-1, with D hard to call. V was cut by 6 bases and J by 2 bases, with 7 bases left in between. Germline V CDR1 and CDR2: MDHEN, SYDVKM. There are 12 residues in the CDR3. The CDR3 DNA follows: TGTGCCAGCAGCATAACTAACACTGAAGCTTTCTTT. Protein: CASSITNTEAFF. Full variable domain (missing parts from reference TRBV28 and TRBJ1-1): DVKVTQSSRYLVKRTGEKVFLECVQDMDHENMFWYRQDPGLGLRLIYFSYDVKMKEKGDIPEGYSVSREKKERFSLILESASTNQTSMYLCASSITNTEAFFGQGTRLTVV.

This chain connects TRBV7-9 to TRBJ2-3; D remains ambiguous. Looked up from germline, CDR1 is SEHNR and CDR2 is FQNEAQ (reference sequence). The CDR3 spans 14 residues. With 5 bases removed from V and 1 base from J, the gap between germline ends came to 10 bases. CDR3 DNA: TGTGCCAGCAGCCCGACCAGGCGCACAGATACGCAGTATTTT. Translated: CASSPTRRTDTQYF.

This chain links TRBV5-1 with TRBJ1-1; D is ambiguous. The CDR3 runs to 12 residues. From germline, CDR1 is SGHRS and CDR2 YFSETQ. Trimming removed 4 bases from V and 5 bases from J, with 9 bases in between. The CDR3 DNA is TGCGCCAGCAGCCCCCCCGGGACTGAAGCTTTCTTT. Translated: CASSPPGTEAFF.